Listed here are 3 T cell receptor beta chains from one sample, sequenced in a study of neoadjuvant anti-PD-1 for oral cavity cancer. The assay was immunoSEQ multiplex PCR, and TCRdb's table has in-frame clones only and misses some. The sample lists some 14,000 clones; under 65% were seen once. Sequencing was performed on PBMCs, taken before nivolumab (anti-PD-1) treatment. Source of these receptors: a person aged 35 to 85 with oral cavity squamous cell carcinoma.

The chain carries TRBV7-8 and TRBJ2-7, with D possibly being TRBD2 (5 bases). V was shortened by 5 bases and J by 4 bases, with 12 bases between the two germline ends. The CDR3 extends over 13 amino acids. Germline V lookup: CDR1 SGHVS, CDR2 FQNEAQ. CDR3 nucleotides: TGTGCCAGCAGCCGAGGACTGAATTACGAGCAGTACTTC. Encoded protein: CASSRGLNYEQYF.

This chain joins TRBV5-1 and TRBJ1-1; D is possibly TRBD1 (6 bases). This CDR3 has 14 amino acids. The V end was cut by 4 bases, the J end by 1 base, with 11 bases between. The V gene's germline CDR1 is SGHRS and CDR2 YFSETQ. The CDR3 coding sequence is TGCGCCAGCAGCCCTGGACAGCCGAACACTGAAGCTTTCTTT. Residues: CASSPGQPNTEAFF. Variable domain in full (rest from reference TRBV5-1 and TRBJ1-1): KAGVTQTPRYLIKTRGQQVTLSCSPISGHRSVSWYQQTPGQGLQFLFEYFSETQRNKGNFPGRFSGRQFSNSRSEMNVSTLELGDSALYLCASSPGQPNTEAFFGQGTRLTVV.

The sample holds a few counts of this clone. This chain joins TRBV9 and TRBJ2-3, with TRBD2 matching 8 bases. The V segment lost 2 bases and the J segment 2 bases; nucleotides outside the gene matches: 4. Germline CDR1 reads SGDLS; CDR2 reads YYNGEE. The CDR3 runs to 15 residues. CDR3 DNA sequence: TGTGCCAGCAGCGTTACTAGCGGTGACACAGATACGCAGTATTTT. Translated, it gives CASSVTSGDTDTQYF.